One T cell receptor (beta chain) is described in this entry. These data originate in a study of blood T cell repertoires in COVID-19. Study as a whole: Sources were T cells, B-cell-depleted T cells, or PBMCs; the material itself was cDNA or gDNA.

V lost 2 bases and J 6 bases, leaving 8 bases between the germline ends. Germline CDR1 reads SNHLY; CDR2 reads FYNNEI. This CDR3 is built from 14 residues. Authors' methods: Estimates of nucleated cell counts were drawn from the amplification of reference gene primers. Profiled with immunoSEQ multiplex PCR; TCRdb holds only in-frame clones, not every one. V, J and clone size are taken as reported in that table, and D and trimming were inferred from the DNA itself. Of about 120,000 clones detected, around 89% appear once; the ten largest clones hold approximately 3.5%. J is TRBJ1-6 and V is TRBV2, with D perhaps matching TRBD1 (6 bases). The source material was peripheral blood. The receptor's source is a woman aged 45-65 years with acute or convalescent COVID-19. Here the CDR3 reads CASSENRVNSPLHF. The CDR3 coding sequence is TGTGCCAGCAGTGAAAACAGGGTTAATTCACCCCTCCACTTT.